These 4 T cell receptor beta chains share one sample of origin, sequenced in a study of T cells after yellow fever vaccination. One entry per CDR3 protein, called by TCRdb with MiXCR from the 5' RACE reads. The data show about 360,000 distinct CDR3 sequences, 6% to 8% seen once. This sample comprised PBMCs, obtained 5 days after the yellow fever booster vaccination. The receptor set was obtained from a man in his thirties or forties who received the YFV17D yellow fever vaccine.

In this sample, this clonotype turned up a few times. The chain links TRBV20-1 to TRBJ1-1; 9 nucleotides agree with TRBD1. Germline V gene data show CDR1 as DFQATT and CDR2 as SNEGSKA (reference sequence). The V and J ends lost 4 bases and 4 bases, in that order; junction bases with no gene match: 7. The CDR3 runs 14 residues. CDR3: CSATGDRASTEAFF. As DNA, the CDR3 is TGCAGTGCTACCGGGGACAGGGCAAGCACTGAAGCTTTCTTT.

Concerning this clonotype itself: Possible read error: a much larger clone is one base away. The chain links TRBV6-5 to TRBJ1-1, with D possibly matching TRBD1 (5 bases). This CDR3 has 14 amino acids. Trimming shortened V by 6 bases and J by 1 base, and 12 bases separated the two germline ends. Germline CDR1 MNHEY, CDR2 SVGAGI. The CDR3 here is CASRNSGENTEAFF. The DNA of the CDR3 is TGTGCCAGCAGGAACTCGGGGGAGAACACTGAAGCTTTCTTT.

This clonotype was detected only a few times. This chain joins TRBV15 and TRBJ2-4, with TRBD1 matching 9 bases. This CDR3 has 16 residues. V lost 0 bases to trimming and J lost 3 bases; unmatched junction nucleotides: 3. Germline lookup yields CDR1 LNHNV and CDR2 YYDKDF (reference sequence). CDR3 loop: CATSREGTGLKNIQYF. CDR3 DNA: TGTGCCACCAGCAGAGAAGGGACAGGGCTCAAAAACATTCAGTACTTC. The entire variable domain, with the rest obtained from reference TRBV15 and TRBJ2-4, is as follows: DAMVIQNPRYQVTQFGKPVTLSCSQTLNHNVMYWYQQKSSQAPKLLFHYYDKDFNNEADTPDNFQSRRPNTSFCFLDIRSPGLGDTAMYLCATSREGTGLKNIQYFGAGTRLSVL.

To note about this clonotype: Lacking the conserved final phenylalanine or tryptophan, this CDR3 likely reflects a read error. The chain is built from TRBV6-6 and TRBJ2-7; no reliable D call. Germline CDR1 MNHNY, CDR2 SVGAGI (reference sequence). The CDR3 length is 11 residues. The germline V and J ends were trimmed by 5 bases and 1 base, with 3 bases remaining between them. DNA for the CDR3: TGTGCCAGCAGTCAATCCTACGAGCAGTACTTA. Translated: CASSQSYEQYL.